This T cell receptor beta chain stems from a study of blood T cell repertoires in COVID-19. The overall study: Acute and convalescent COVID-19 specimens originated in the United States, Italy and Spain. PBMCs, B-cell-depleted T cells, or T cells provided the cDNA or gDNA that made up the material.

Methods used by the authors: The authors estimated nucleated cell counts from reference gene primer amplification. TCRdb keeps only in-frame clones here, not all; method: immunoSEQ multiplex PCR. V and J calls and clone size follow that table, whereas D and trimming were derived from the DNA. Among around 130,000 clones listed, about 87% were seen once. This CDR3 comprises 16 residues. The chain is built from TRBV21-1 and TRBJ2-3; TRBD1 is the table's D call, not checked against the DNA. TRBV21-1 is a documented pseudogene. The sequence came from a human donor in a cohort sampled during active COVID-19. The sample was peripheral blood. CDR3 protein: CASSKGQGEGTDTQYF. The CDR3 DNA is TGTGCCAGCAGCAAAGGACAGGGGGAAGGCACAGATACGCAGTATTTT.